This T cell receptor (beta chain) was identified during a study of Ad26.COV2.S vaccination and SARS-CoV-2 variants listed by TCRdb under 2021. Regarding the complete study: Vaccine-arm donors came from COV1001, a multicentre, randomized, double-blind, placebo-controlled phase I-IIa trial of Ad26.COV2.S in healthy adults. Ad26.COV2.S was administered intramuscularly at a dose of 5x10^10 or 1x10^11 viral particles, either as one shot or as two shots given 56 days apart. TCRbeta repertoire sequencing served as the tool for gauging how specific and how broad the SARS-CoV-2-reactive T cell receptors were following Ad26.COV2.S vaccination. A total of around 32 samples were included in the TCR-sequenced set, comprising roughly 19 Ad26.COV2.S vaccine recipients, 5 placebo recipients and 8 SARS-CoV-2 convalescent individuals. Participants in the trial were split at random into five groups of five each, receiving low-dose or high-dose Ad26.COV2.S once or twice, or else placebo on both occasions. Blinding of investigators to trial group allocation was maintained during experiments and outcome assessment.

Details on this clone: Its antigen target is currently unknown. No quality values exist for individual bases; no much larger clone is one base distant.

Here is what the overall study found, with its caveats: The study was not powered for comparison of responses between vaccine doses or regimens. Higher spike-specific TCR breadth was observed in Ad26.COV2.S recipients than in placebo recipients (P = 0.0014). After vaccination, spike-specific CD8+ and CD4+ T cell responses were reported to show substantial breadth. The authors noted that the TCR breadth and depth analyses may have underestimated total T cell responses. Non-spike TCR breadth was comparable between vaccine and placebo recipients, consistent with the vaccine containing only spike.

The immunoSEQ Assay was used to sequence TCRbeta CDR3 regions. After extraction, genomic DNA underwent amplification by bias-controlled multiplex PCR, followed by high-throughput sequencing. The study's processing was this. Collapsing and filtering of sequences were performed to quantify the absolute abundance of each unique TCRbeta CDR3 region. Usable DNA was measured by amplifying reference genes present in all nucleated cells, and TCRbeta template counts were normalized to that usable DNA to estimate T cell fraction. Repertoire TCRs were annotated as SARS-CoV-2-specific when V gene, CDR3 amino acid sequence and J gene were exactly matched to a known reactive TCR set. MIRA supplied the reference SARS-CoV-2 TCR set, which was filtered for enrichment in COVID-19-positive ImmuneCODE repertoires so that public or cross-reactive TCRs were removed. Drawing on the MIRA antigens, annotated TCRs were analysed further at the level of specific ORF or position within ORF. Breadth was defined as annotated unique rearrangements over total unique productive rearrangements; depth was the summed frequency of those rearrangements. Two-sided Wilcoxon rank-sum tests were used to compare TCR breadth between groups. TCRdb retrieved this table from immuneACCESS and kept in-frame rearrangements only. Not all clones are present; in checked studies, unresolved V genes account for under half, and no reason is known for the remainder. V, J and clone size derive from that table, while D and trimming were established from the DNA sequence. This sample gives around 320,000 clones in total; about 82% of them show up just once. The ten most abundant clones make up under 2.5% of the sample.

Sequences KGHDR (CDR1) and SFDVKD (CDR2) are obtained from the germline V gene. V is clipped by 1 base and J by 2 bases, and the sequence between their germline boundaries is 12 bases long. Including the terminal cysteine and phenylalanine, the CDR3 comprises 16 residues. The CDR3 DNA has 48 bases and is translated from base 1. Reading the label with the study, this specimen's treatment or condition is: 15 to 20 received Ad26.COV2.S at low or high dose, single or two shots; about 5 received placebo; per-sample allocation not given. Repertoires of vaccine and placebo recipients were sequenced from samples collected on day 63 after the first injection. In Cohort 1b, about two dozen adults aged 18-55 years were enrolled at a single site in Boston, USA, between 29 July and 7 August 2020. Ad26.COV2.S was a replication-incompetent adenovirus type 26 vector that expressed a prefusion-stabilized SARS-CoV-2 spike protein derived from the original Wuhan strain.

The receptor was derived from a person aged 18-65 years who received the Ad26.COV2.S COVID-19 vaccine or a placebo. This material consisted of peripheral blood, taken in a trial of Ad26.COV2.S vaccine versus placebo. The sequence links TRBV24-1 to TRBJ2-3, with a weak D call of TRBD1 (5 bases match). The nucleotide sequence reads TGTGCCACCAGTGATTTCGGCAGGGCTTACACAGATACGCAGTATTTT. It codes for CATSDFGRAYTDTQYF.